The entry below describes one TCR beta chain. This clone was picked up one time. The target of this receptor is not known. Nothing much larger sits one base from this clone, and base qualities are not available. This entry belongs to a study of control samples from healthy donors and cancer patients (dated by TCRdb to 2020 to 2021). To prepare the library, the immunoSEQ multiplex PCR assay was applied. The source is immuneACCESS, and TCRdb retained only in-frame sequences with V and J called. Part of the clones is not carried over; for the studies checked, unresolved V genes explain less than half of this, and the remainder is unexplained. Across this sample there are under 70,000 clones, with 95% to 97% seen only once. The ten top clones hold approximately 1% of the sample. The origin of this receptor is a woman between 18 and 29 years old in good health. Input material: blood.

The CDR3 sequence is CASSRPLNTEAFF. The DNA is as follows: TGTGCCAGCAGTCGACCTCTGAACACTGAAGCTTTCTTT. The chain was built from TRBV6-2 or TRBV6-3 and TRBJ1-1, with no reliable assignment of the D segment. V drops 5 bases and J drops 0 bases, leaving 7 bases in between. CDR1 and CDR2, looked up from the germline V gene, are MNHEY and SVGEGT. Counted from cysteine to phenylalanine, this CDR3 has 13 amino acids. Left in the record is the CDR3 DNA by itself, 39 bases read in frame from the first base.